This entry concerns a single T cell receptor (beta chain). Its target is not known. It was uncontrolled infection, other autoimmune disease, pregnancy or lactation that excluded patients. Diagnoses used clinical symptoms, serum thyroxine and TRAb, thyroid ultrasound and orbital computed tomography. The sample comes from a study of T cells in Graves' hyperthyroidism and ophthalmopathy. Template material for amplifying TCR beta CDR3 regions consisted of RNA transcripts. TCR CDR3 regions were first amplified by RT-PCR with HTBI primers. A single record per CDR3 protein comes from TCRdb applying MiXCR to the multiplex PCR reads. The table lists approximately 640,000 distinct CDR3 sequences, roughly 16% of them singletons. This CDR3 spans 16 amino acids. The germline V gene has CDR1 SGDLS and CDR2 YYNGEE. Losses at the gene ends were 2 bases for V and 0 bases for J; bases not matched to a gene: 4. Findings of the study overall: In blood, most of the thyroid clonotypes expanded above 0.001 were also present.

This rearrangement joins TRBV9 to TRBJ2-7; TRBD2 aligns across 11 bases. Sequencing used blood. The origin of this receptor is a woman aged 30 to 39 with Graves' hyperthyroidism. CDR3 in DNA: TGTGCCAGCAGCGTCGATACTAGCGGGAGCTCCTACGAGCAGTACTTC. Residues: CASSVDTSGSSYEQYF.